Reported below is one T cell receptor (beta chain). Its antigen remains unidentified. The data originate from a study of CD8+CD57+ T cells in acquired aplastic anemia. Study-level background: DNA recovered from sorted CD4+ and CD8+ cells had a mean of 3.2 ug. CD4+ cell libraries from healthy donors averaged around 9.8 million reads. Study results and caveats: CD8+ Simpson's diversity did not differ significantly between patients and controls. Patients and controls shared twenty-nine CD8+ CDR3 sequences.

Germline V lookup: CDR1 ENHRY, CDR2 SYGVKD. The CDR3 is made up of 15 amino acids. J gave up 7 bases and V 2 bases, and 7 bases lay outside the gene matches. TCR beta VDJ and CDR3 profiles were obtained from a genomic DNA template. TCRdb reprocessed the reads with MiXCR, giving one entry per CDR3 protein. The sample contains 98,000 or so distinct CDR3 sequences, under 60% of which appear only once. The chain has TRBV10-3 and TRBJ2-1; 8 bases agree with TRBD2. Input material: sorted CD4+, CD8+, or CD8+CD57+ T cells (not recorded which) from PBMCs. The TCR originated in a human donor in good health, serving as a control. CDR3 nucleotide sequence: TGTGCCATCAGTGAGGGGGTGGCTAGCGGGAATGAGCAGTTCTTC. Encoded protein: CAISEGVASGNEQFF.